This T cell receptor beta chain was sequenced for a study of blood T cells in healthy people across ages. Using a J-beta primer mix together with a sample-barcoded 5' primer, a second PCR was run for about 6 to 12 cycles. MiXCR, run by TCRdb on the 5' RACE reads, gives a single entry per CDR3 protein. The sample lists about a million distinct CDR3 sequences; roughly 51% were seen once. The CDR3 covers 11 residues. Looked up from germline, CDR1 is KGHSH and CDR2 is LQKENI. V was cut by 5 bases and J by 13 bases, with 12 bases left in between. This clonotype was obtained from a woman aged 55-69 years in good health. The chain links TRBV18 to TRBJ2-1; D might be TRBD1 or TRBD2, each matching 5 bases. The sequenced material came from blood. In nucleotides, the CDR3 is TGTGCCAGCTCATCCCGGGACGCCCAGTTCTTC. It codes for CASSSRDAQFF.